This TCR beta chain was profiled in a study of cytomegalovirus exposure and HLA in healthy donors. Regarding the study as a whole: When analyzed later, the rates of TCR association showed variation by HLA locus, with DRB1 the most and HLA-C the fewest.

The germline gives CDR1 SEHNR, CDR2 FQNEAQ (reference sequence). This CDR3 is built from 15 residues. Primers included in the PCR were 60 Vbeta and 13 Jbeta primers. Using immunoSEQ multiplex PCR, the repertoire was profiled, and TCRdb retains in-frame clones only, with some absent. The repertoire includes about 90,000 clones, around 78% of them detected once, and about 4.5% sits in the top ten. As concerns this clone: Its antigen is unidentified. The junction departs from the called germline gene at one end, perhaps through a read error.

The V gene is TRBV7-9, the J gene TRBJ2-7; 10 bases agree with TRBD1. This clonotype was sampled from a woman aged 35 to 49 in good health and CMV-seropositive. Material for sequencing was PBMCs. The DNA for the CDR3 is TGTGCCAGCAGCTCCCCCGGGACAGGGGACCCTCTAACCGACTTC. Translating gives CASSSPGTGDPLTDF. Filled out from reference TRBV7-9 and TRBJ2-7, the complete variable domain reads DTGVSQNPRHKITKRGQNVTFRCDPISEHNRLYWYRQTLGQGPEFLTYFQNEAQLEKSRLLSDRFSAERPKGSFSTLEIQRTEQGDSAMYLCASSSPGTGDPLTDFGPGTRLTVT.